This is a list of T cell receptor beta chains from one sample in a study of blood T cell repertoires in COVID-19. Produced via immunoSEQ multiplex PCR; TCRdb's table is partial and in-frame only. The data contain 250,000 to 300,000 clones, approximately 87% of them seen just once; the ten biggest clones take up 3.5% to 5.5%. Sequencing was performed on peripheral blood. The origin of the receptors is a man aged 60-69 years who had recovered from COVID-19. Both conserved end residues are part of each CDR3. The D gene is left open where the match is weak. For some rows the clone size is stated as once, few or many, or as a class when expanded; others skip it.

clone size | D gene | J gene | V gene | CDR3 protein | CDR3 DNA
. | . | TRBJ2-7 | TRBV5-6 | CASSLWRRTYEQYF | TGTGCCAGCAGCTTGTGGAGACGGACTTACGAGCAGTACTTC
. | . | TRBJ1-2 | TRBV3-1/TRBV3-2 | CASSQTAGRVSYGYTF | TGTGCCAGCAGCCAGACAGCGGGCCGCGTTAGCTATGGCTACACCTTC
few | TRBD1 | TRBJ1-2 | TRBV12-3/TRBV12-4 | CASSLTGRYTF | TGTGCCAGCAGTTTGACAGGGCGCTACACCTTC
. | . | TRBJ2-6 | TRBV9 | CASSGARQGSGANVLTF | TGTGCCAGCAGCGGGGCACGCCAGGGATCTGGGGCCAACGTCCTGACTTTC
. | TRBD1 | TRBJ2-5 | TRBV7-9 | CASSRQGARETQYF | TGTGCCAGCAGCCGACAGGGGGCGCGGGAGACCCAGTACTTC
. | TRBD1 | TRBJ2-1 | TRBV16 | CASSQTGTGGTYNEQFF | TGTGCCAGCAGCCAAACCGGGACAGGGGGTACTTACAATGAGCAGTTCTTC
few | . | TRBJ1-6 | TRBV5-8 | CASSLNRNSPLHF | TGTGCCAGCAGCTTGAACAGAAATTCACCCCTCCACTTT
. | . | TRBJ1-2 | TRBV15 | CATSRNRDKVSGNYGYTF | TGTGCCACCAGCAGGAACCGGGACAAGGTCTCGGGTAACTATGGCTACACCTTC
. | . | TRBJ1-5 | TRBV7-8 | CASSLGANQPQHF | TGTGCCAGCAGCCTCGGAGCAAATCAGCCCCAGCATTTT
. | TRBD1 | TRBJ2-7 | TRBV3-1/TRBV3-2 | CASSQGQSYEQYF | TGTGCCAGCAGCCAGGGACAGTCCTACGAGCAGTACTTC
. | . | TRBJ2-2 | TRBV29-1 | CSVGEGGTGELFF | TGCAGCGTTGGTGAAGGGGGAACCGGGGAGCTGTTTTTT
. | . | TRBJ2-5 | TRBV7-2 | CASSLGGREETQYF | TGTGCCAGCAGCTTAGGTGGCAGGGAAGAGACCCAGTACTTC
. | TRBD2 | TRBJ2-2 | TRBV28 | CATIAGGPFTGELFF | TGTGCCACCATAGCGGGGGGGCCCTTCACCGGGGAGCTGTTTTTT
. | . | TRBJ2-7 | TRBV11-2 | CASSRTSVGARNIEQYF | TGTGCCAGCAGCCGAACCTCGGTTGGGGCCCGGAACATTGAGCAGTACTTC
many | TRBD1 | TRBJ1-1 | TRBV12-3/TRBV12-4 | CASSPQGITEAFF | TGTGCCAGCAGCCCACAGGGGATAACTGAAGCTTTCTTT
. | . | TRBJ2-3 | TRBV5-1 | CASSFAGDSTDTQYF | TGCGCCAGCAGCTTTGCAGGGGATAGCACAGATACGCAGTATTTT
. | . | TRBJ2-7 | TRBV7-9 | CASSPSRGSNEQYF | TGTGCCAGCAGCCCTAGCCGGGGTTCCAACGAGCAGTACTTC
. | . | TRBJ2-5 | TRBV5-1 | CASSLAGVVETQYF | TGCGCCAGCAGCTTGGCCGGAGTCGTGGAGACCCAGTACTTC
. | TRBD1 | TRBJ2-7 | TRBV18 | CASSPNRQGGYEQYF | TGTGCCAGCTCACCTAACCGACAGGGGGGGTACGAGCAGTACTTC
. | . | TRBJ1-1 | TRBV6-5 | CASSYKPGVNTEAFF | TGTGCCAGCAGTTACAAGCCGGGAGTGAACACTGAAGCTTTCTTT
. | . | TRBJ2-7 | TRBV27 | CASSLGQGRGEQYF | TGTGCCAGCAGTTTAGGGCAGGGAAGGGGCGAGCAGTACTTC
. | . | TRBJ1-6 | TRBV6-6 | CASSQYSGTRGSPLHF | TGTGCCAGCAGCCAATACTCCGGGACTCGGGGTTCACCCCTCCACTTT
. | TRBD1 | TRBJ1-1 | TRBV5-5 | CASSLVDAGQMNTEAFF | TGTGCCAGCAGCTTGGTTGACGCGGGACAGATGAACACTGAAGCTTTCTTT
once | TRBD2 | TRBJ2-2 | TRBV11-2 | CASSLVPGGGELFF | TGTGCCAGCAGCTTAGTGCCGGGGGGCGGGGAGCTGTTTTTT
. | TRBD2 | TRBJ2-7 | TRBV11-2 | CASSAPGLAGFEQYF | TGTGCCAGCAGCGCCCCGGGACTAGCGGGGTTCGAGCAGTACTTC
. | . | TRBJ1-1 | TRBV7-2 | CASSLAARGQTGGAFF | TGTGCCAGCAGCTTAGCGGCAAGGGGTCAAACCGGCGGAGCTTTCTTT
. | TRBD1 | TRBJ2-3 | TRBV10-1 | CASSNRGLGGDTQYF | TGCGCCAGCAGCAACAGGGGGCTGGGCGGAGATACGCAGTATTTT
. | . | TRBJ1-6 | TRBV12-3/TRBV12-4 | CASSLTESSPLHF | TGTGCCAGCAGTTTAACCGAGTCTTCACCCCTCCACTTT
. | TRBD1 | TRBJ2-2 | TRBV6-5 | CASNRQGASGELFF | TGTGCCAGCAACCGACAGGGGGCGAGCGGGGAGCTGTTTTTT
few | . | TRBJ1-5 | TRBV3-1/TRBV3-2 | CASSQGDSLPPQHF | TGTGCCAGCAGCCAAGGTGACAGTCTCCCGCCCCAGCATTTT
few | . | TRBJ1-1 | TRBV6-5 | CASSLQGLPEAFF | TGTGCCAGCAGTCTTCAGGGGCTGCCTGAAGCTTTCTTT
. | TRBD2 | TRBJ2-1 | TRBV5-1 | CASSSSGTYNEQFF | TGCGCCAGCAGCTCTAGCGGTACCTACAATGAGCAGTTCTTC
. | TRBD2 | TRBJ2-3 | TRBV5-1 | CASSPLAGGITDTQYF | TGCGCCAGCAGTCCACTAGCGGGGGGTATCACAGATACGCAGTATTTT
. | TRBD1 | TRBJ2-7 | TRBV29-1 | CSVDGQGPYEQYF | TGCAGCGTTGATGGACAGGGTCCCTACGAGCAGTACTTC
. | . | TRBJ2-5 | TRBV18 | CASSLGQQETQYF | TGTGCCAGCTCACTGGGACAACAAGAGACCCAGTACTTC
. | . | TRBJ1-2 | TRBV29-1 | CSVGGQGHGYTF | TGCAGCGTTGGGGGGCAGGGTCATGGCTACACCTTC
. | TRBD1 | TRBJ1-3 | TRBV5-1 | CASSRDRAFSGNTIYF | TGCGCCAGCAGCAGGGACAGGGCCTTCTCTGGAAACACCATATATTTT